The 8 T cell receptor beta chains given below trace back to one sample, sequenced in a study of PD-1 blockade in classical Hodgkin lymphoma (TCRdb year 2020). Taken with the paper, the label for time point translates to: cycle 1 day 1 (C1D1), immediately before nivolumab initiation. Relapse after autologous stem cell transplantation had occurred in all trial patients, and cohorts A, B and C were distinguished by prior brentuximab vedotin exposure. CD4+ T cells were purified from thawed PBMCs by magnetic negative selection with a Miltenyi CD4+ T cell isolation kit. The library was built by means of the immunoSEQ multiplex PCR assay. TCRdb obtained this table from immuneACCESS and retained in-frame rearrangements with V and J assigned. These tables miss some clones; where compared with another copy, unresolved V genes account for less than half of the shortfall, and the remainder is unexplained. The sample table records about 31,000 clones; over 75% of these occur just once. Roughly 2.3% of the sample is in the top ten clones.

Specimen: CD4+ T cells from blood, collected at baseline. The receptors derive from a human donor with classical Hodgkin lymphoma.

This sequence joins TRBV18 and TRBJ2-3; TRBD2 matches at 10 bases. This CDR3 spans 19 amino acids. Per the germline V gene, CDR1 is KGHSH and CDR2 is LQKENI. Unmatched junction bases numbered 15, after V lost 2 bases and J lost 4 bases. For the CDR3, the DNA is TGTGCCAGCTCACCAGTCATGGCAGGAGGGACTAGCGTCTCAGATACGCAGTATTTT. This sequence encodes CASSPVMAGGTSVSDTQYF.

The rearrangement joins TRBV5-6 to TRBJ1-2, with TRBD1 matching 7 bases. Per germline, CDR1 SGHDT and CDR2 YYEEEE. The CDR3 loop spans 14 amino acids. V shed 0 bases, J shed 6 bases, and the junction held 5 bases outside the gene matches. The CDR3 region is CASSLEGQRNGYTF. DNA for the CDR3: TGTGCCAGCAGCTTGGAGGGACAGAGGAATGGCTACACCTTC.

This clone was seen once. The chain carries TRBV5-1 and TRBJ1-4, with D possibly matching TRBD1 (6 bases). CDR3 length: 16 residues. V was pared by 4 bases and J by 7 bases, with 20 bases between. Germline values: CDR1 SGHRS, CDR2 YFSETQ. DNA of the CDR3: TGCGCCAGCAGCGCGTTAGGGGGACGATTCTTTGAAAAACTGTTTTTT. Translated: CASSALGGRFFEKLFF.

This clone was seen only once. The J gene is TRBJ2-5, the V gene TRBV2; D is unresolved. The CDR3 has 13 residues. Trimming stripped 2 bases from V and 2 bases from J, with 6 bases between. From germline, CDR1 is SNHLY and CDR2 FYNNEI. CDR3 nucleotide sequence: TGTGCCAGCAGTGAACTGTTTCAAGAGACCCAGTACTTC. Translated: CASSELFQETQYF. Full variable domain (missing parts from reference TRBV2 and TRBJ2-5): EPEVTQTPSHQVTQMGQEVILRCVPISNHLYFYWYRQILGQKVEFLVSFYNNEISEKSEIFDDQFSVERPDGSNFTLKIRSTKLEDSAMYFCASSELFQETQYFGPGTRLLVL.

The CDR3 spells CASSWAGEGTAEAFF. Here the CDR3 DNA reads TGTGCCAGCAGCTGGGCGGGGGAGGGGACCGCTGAAGCTTTCTTT. The chain recombines TRBV5-5 with TRBJ1-1; D is perhaps TRBD1 (5 bases). The CDR3 has 15 amino acids. Trimming pared 3 bases from V and 6 bases from J, leaving 18 bases between. Looked up from germline, CDR1 is SGHKS and CDR2 is YYEKEE (reference sequence). The entire variable domain, with the rest obtained from reference TRBV5-5 and TRBJ1-1, is as follows: DAGVTQSPTHLIKTRGQQVTLRCSPISGHKSVSWYQQVLGQGPQFIFQYYEKEERGRGNFPDRFSARQFPNYSSELNVNALLLGDSALYLCASSWAGEGTAEAFFGQGTRLTVV.

The chain recombines TRBV7-2 with TRBJ1-1; 7 positions agree with TRBD1. The CDR3 loop spans 15 amino acids. J lost 4 bases, V lost 5 bases, and 10 bases had no gene match. CDR1 and CDR2 from the germline V gene are SGHTA and FQGNSA. DNA of the CDR3: TGTGCCAGCAGCCTTTCGACAGGGAGAAGCACTGAAGCTTTCTTT. Amino acids: CASSLSTGRSTEAFF. The variable domain in full, completed from reference TRBV7-2 and TRBJ1-1, reads GAGVSQSPSNKVTEKGKDVELRCDPISGHTALYWYRQSLGQGLEFLIYFQGNSAPDKSGLPSDRFSAERTGGSVSTLTIQRTQQEDSAVYLCASSLSTGRSTEAFFGQGTRLTVV.

This clone was counted a single time. The V gene is TRBV14, the J gene TRBJ2-7, with 10 bases lining up with TRBD2. The CDR3 sequence is 16 residues long. The V gene end was trimmed by 1 base and the J gene end by 5 bases; junction bases not matched to a gene: 8. The germline CDR1 and CDR2 sequences are SGHDN and FVKESK. CDR3 bases: TGTGCCAGCAGCCAAGGATGGCTAGCGGGAGCAGACGAGCAGTACTTC. This codes for CASSQGWLAGADEQYF.

The chain recombines TRBV4-3 with TRBJ2-1; 7 positions match TRBD2. The CDR3 length is 13 residues. Germline V lookup: CDR1 LGHNA, CDR2 YSLEER. V trimming: 1 base; J trimming: 9 bases; junction bases outside the gene matches: 3. The CDR3 nucleotides read TGCGCCAGCAGCCAAGGGGGGGGAGGTGAGCAGTTCTTC. It specifies CASSQGGGGEQFF.